The 10 T cell receptor beta chains below all came from one sample that was sequenced in a study of human T cells and chemical hapten exposure. The study extracted total RNA from unfractionated whole blood. Individual cDNA molecules in this library carried unique molecular identifiers. TCRdb independently ran MiXCR on the reads; one entry per CDR3 protein. The data show around 120,000 distinct CDR3 sequences, with less than 10% seen just once and 1.3% to 1.5% held by the top ten. Material: whole blood. These receptors were taken from a human donor in good health. Some clones in this sample may be carry-over from other donors' samples.

This clonotype has only a few counts. The chain carries TRBV12-3 or TRBV12-4 and TRBJ2-1; 11 bases are shared with TRBD2. This CDR3 region has 15 residues. The trim removed 6 bases at V and 4 bases at J, leaving 5 bases unmatched. The CDR3 protein is CASSQLAGAYNEQFF. The CDR3 bases are TGTGCCAGCAGCCAACTAGCGGGAGCTTACAATGAGCAGTTCTTC.

Comment on this clonotype: The junction departs from the called germline gene at one end, perhaps through a read error. The chain links TRBV6-1 to TRBJ2-7; weak D call: TRBD1 (5 bases). CDR1 is MNHNS, CDR2 SASEGT, per germline. The CDR3 contains 14 residues. The CDR3 DNA follows: TGTGCCAGCAGTGAAGCGTATGGTATAGGGGTAGCCTTCTTC. Translated: CASSEAYGIGVAFF.

This clonotype was observed at least ten times. This rearrangement joins TRBV11-2 to TRBJ1-1; tentatively, D is TRBD1 (5 bases). CDR1 and CDR2 (germline): SGHAT, FQNNGV. The V end lost 4 bases, the J end lost 5 bases, and 14 bases lay between the germline ends. CDR3 length equals 14 residues. In DNA form, the CDR3 reads TGTGCCAGCAGCTCAGAAACAGGTGGGACTGAAGCTTTCTTT. Its protein is CASSSETGGTEAFF.

This clonotype appeared many times. The chain employs TRBV5-1 and TRBJ2-7, with D possibly matching TRBD1 (6 bases). Germline V lookup: CDR1 SGHRS, CDR2 YFSETQ. This CDR3 region has 15 residues. The ends were cut back, 4 bases at V and 4 bases at J, with 18 bases in the middle. The CDR3 DNA follows: TGCGCCAGCAGCCCTTGGACAGACCAACTTTACGAGCAGTACTTC. It specifies CASSPWTDQLYEQYF.

The chain combines TRBV10-3 with TRBJ2-5; 11 nucleotides align to TRBD2. CDR3 length equals 17 residues. Germline trimming cut 6 bases from V and 4 bases from J; bases unmatched to any gene: 13. CDR1 and CDR2 from the germline V gene are ENHRY and SYGVKD. The CDR3 is CAIRAGSGRARRETQYF. CDR3 DNA sequence: TGTGCCATCAGGGCTGGTAGCGGGAGGGCCCGTAGAGAGACCCAGTACTTC.

Only a few counts were recorded for this clonotype. The rearrangement joins TRBV5-5 to TRBJ1-1; D call uncertain. The CDR3 runs 12 residues. Germline loops: CDR1 SGHKS, CDR2 YYEKEE (reference sequence). Trimming cost V 2 bases and J 4 bases, with 6 bases left between them. CDR3 region: CASSFLGTEAFF. Here the CDR3 DNA reads TGTGCCAGCAGCTTCTTGGGCACTGAAGCTTTCTTT.

This clonotype was seen a few times. This chain joins TRBV27 and TRBJ2-3; a possible D gene is TRBD2 (5 bases). Trimming pared 5 bases from V and 5 bases from J, leaving 11 bases between. Per germline, CDR1 MNHEY and CDR2 SMNVEV (reference sequence). There are 13 residues in the CDR3. The chain's CDR3 is CASSGSEGDTQYF. CDR3 sequence (DNA): TGTGCCAGCAGTGGTAGTGAGGGAGATACGCAGTATTTT.

This chain links TRBV9 with TRBJ2-1; TRBD1 is a possible D gene (7 bases). This CDR3 has 16 residues. V lost 4 bases and J lost 5, with 19 bases in between. CDR1 and CDR2 from the germline V gene are SGDLS and YYNGEE. In DNA, the CDR3 is TGTGCCAGCAGCCCCACCGGAGGGGGCGTAGACAATGAGCAGTTCTTC. Translation gives CASSPTGGGVDNEQFF. Based on the CDR3 plus reference TRBV9 and TRBJ2-1, the full variable domain is DSGVTQTPKHLITATGQRVTLRCSPRSGDLSVYWYQQSLDQGLQFLIQYYNGEERAKGNILERFSAQQFPDLHSELNLSSLELGDSALYFCASSPTGGGVDNEQFFGPGTRLTVL.

In this sample, this clonotype turned up many times. V and J are TRBV7-9 and TRBJ1-1; no clear D gene. V was pared by 2 bases and J by 6 bases, with 4 bases between. CDR1 and CDR2 from the germline V gene are SEHNR and FQNEAQ (reference sequence). The CDR3 totals 11 residues. The CDR3 sequence: CASSLNSEAFF. DNA for the CDR3: TGTGCCAGCAGCTTAAACTCTGAAGCTTTCTTT. Full variable domain (remainder filled in from reference TRBV7-9 and TRBJ1-1): DTGVSQNPRHKITKRGQNVTFRCDPISEHNRLYWYRQTLGQGPEFLTYFQNEAQLEKSRLLSDRFSAERPKGSFSTLEIQRTEQGDSAMYLCASSLNSEAFFGQGTRLTVV.

This clonotype was observed at least ten times. This sequence joins TRBV6-5 and TRBJ2-7; the D gene is possibly TRBD2 (6 bases). Between the trimmed V and J ends, which lost 6 bases and 4 bases, there was a span of 13 bases. Germline V CDR1 and CDR2: MNHEY, SVGAGI. CDR3 length: 13 residues. The CDR3 protein is CASRDVGGYEQYF. The CDR3 nucleotides are TGTGCCAGCAGAGATGTGGGGGGTTACGAGCAGTACTTC.